The 25 T cell receptor beta chains below come from one sample, sequenced in a study of control samples from healthy donors and cancer patients. Generated by immunoSEQ multiplex PCR, the TCRdb table keeps only in-frame clones and is missing some. This table has over 80,000 clones, 91% appearing once. Sequenced: blood. These receptors originate from a man under 40 in good health.

This clone has just one count. The J gene is TRBJ2-7, the V gene TRBV4-3, with D possibly being TRBD2 (6 bases). CDR3 length: 15 amino acids. Per the germline V gene, CDR1 is LGHNA and CDR2 is YSLEER. V was shortened by 1 base and J by 1 base, with 11 bases between the two germline ends. CDR3 coding DNA: TGCGCCAGCAGCCAAGTGGGGGGACTGTCCTACGAGCAGTACTTC. It translates to CASSQVGGLSYEQYF.

The chain combines TRBV6-5 with TRBJ2-7; 9 bases agree with TRBD1. Germline CDR1 MNHEY, CDR2 SVGAGI. The J segment lost 3 bases and the V segment lost 10 bases, leaving 10 bases of the junction unmatched. The length of the CDR3 is 14 residues. The CDR3 DNA sequence: TGTGCCAACACCTCCGGGACAGGGTTCTACGAGCAGTACTTC. Its protein product is CANTSGTGFYEQYF.

J is TRBJ2-5 and V is TRBV4-2, with 10 positions matching TRBD1. CDR3 length: 19 residues. Germline V gene lookup returns CDR1 LGHNA and CDR2 YNFKEQ. The J segment lost 1 base and the V segment lost 3 bases, leaving 14 bases of the junction unmatched. The CDR3: CASSHLDRGGVAFQETQYF. The DNA of the CDR3 is TGTGCCAGCAGCCACCTGGACAGGGGGGGGGTGGCGTTCCAAGAGACCCAGTACTTC.

The chain combines TRBV30 with TRBJ1-2, with D perhaps matching TRBD1 (6 bases). The CDR3 totals 15 residues. V was cut by 7 bases and J by 6 bases, with 24 bases left in between. CDR1 is GTSNPN and CDR2 is SVGIG in the germline V gene (reference sequence). The CDR3 coding sequence is TGTGCCTCCCGGGACATTAGCTATGGTAGGGATGGCTACACCTTC. Translating it yields CASRDISYGRDGYTF. Filled out from reference TRBV30 and TRBJ1-2, the complete variable domain reads SQTIHQWPATLVQPVGSPLSLECTVEGTSNPNLYWYRQAAGRGLQLLFYSVGIGQISSEVPQNLSASRPQDRQFILSSKKLLLSDSGFYLCASRDISYGRDGYTFGSGTRLTVV.

The rearrangement links TRBV30 to TRBJ1-6; perhaps TRBD1 as D (5 bases). Germline CDR1 GTSNPN, CDR2 SVGIG (reference sequence). V was cut by 3 bases and J by 8 bases, with 11 bases left in between. CDR3 length: 13 residues. The CDR3 DNA reads as TGTGCCTGGAGCACAGGCGCGGATTCACCCCTCCACTTT. Translating it yields CAWSTGADSPLHF.

The CDR3 reads CASSIHPDRVGFEQYF. The CDR3 DNA follows: TGTGCCAGCAGCATACATCCGGACAGGGTTGGGTTCGAGCAGTACTTC. The rearrangement links TRBV12-1 to TRBJ2-7; TRBD1, the table's D call, was not compared with the DNA. TRBV12-1 is a pseudogene segment. The CDR3 is made up of 16 amino acids.

The genes are TRBV11-1 and TRBJ1-6, with a possible D match to TRBD1 (6 bases). CDR1 is SGHAT and CDR2 is FQDESV in the germline V gene (reference sequence). This CDR3 has 14 residues. Trimming shortened V by 6 bases and J by 7 bases, and 13 bases separated the two germline ends. CDR3 DNA: TGTGCCAGCAGTCAAGGACAGCCCAATTCACCCCTCCACTTT. Translation gives CASSQGQPNSPLHF.

The CDR3 region is CASSLGTGGGTGELFF. CDR3 coding DNA: TGTGCCAGCAGTCTTGGGACAGGGGGCGGGACCGGGGAGCTGTTTTTT. This sequence joins TRBV5-4 and TRBJ2-2; TRBD1 aligns across 12 bases. Germline CDR1 and CDR2: SGHNT and YYREEE (reference sequence). The junction had 7 bases not matched to a gene; V was cut back by 5 bases and J by 5 bases. The CDR3 totals 16 residues.

The J gene is TRBJ2-3, the V gene TRBV3-1 (or the pseudogene TRBV3-2), with D tentatively TRBD2 (7 bases). The CDR3 length is 16 residues. V was cut by 0 bases and J by 4 bases, with 14 bases left in between. CDR1 LGHDT and CDR2 YNNKEL come from the germline V gene (reference sequence). CDR3 amino acids: CASSQDLGGGADTQYF. The CDR3 DNA follows: TGTGCCAGCAGCCAAGATCTTGGAGGGGGGGCAGATACGCAGTATTTT.

This chain connects TRBV6-1 to TRBJ1-5; D is ambiguous. This CDR3 region has 14 residues. In germline, CDR1 is MNHNS, CDR2 SASEGT. The V end was cut by 1 base, the J end by 1 base, with 5 bases between. CDR3 bases: TGTGCCAGCAGTGAAGGAGAAAGCAATCAGCCCCAGCATTTT. Amino acid sequence: CASSEGESNQPQHF.

The genes are TRBV19 and TRBJ2-7; D is perhaps TRBD2 (7 bases). Trimming removed 10 bases at V and 6 bases at J, with 22 bases between. The CDR3 covers 14 residues. Germline V gene lookup returns CDR1 LNHDA and CDR2 SQIVND (reference sequence). The CDR3 coding sequence is TGTGCCACTCGCCGGAAGGGGGGGACGGTCGAGCAGTACTTC. It is translated as CATRRKGGTVEQYF.

This sequence joins TRBV4-2 and TRBJ2-3, with 8 bases lining up with TRBD2. CDR1 is LGHNA and CDR2 is YNFKEQ in the germline V gene. Trimming cost V 5 bases and J 4 bases; bases outside gene matches: 11. This CDR3 spans 16 amino acids. The CDR3, as DNA: TGTGCCAGCAGCAGCCTGGGGACTAGGGGGGCAGATACGCAGTATTTT. It encodes CASSSLGTRGADTQYF.

The J gene is TRBJ2-2, the V gene TRBV9; perhaps TRBD1 as D (5 bases). Germline CDR1 SGDLS, CDR2 YYNGEE. V was trimmed by 2 bases and J by 7 bases, leaving 12 bases between them. The CDR3 consists of 14 residues. The CDR3 region is CASSVPPGNGELFF. The CDR3 coding sequence is TGTGCCAGCAGCGTTCCCCCAGGGAACGGGGAGCTGTTTTTT.

This chain links TRBV30 with TRBJ1-1; 9 nucleotides line up with TRBD1. The CDR3 loop spans 15 amino acids. In germline, CDR1 is GTSNPN, CDR2 SVGIG (reference sequence). V was clipped by 0 bases and J by 10 bases; unmatched bases: 12. CDR3 sequence reads: CAWSVTSQGARGAFF. The CDR3 nucleotides read TGTGCCTGGAGTGTCACCTCACAGGGGGCGCGGGGAGCTTTCTTT.

The chain recombines TRBV10-3 with TRBJ1-5; the D gene is possibly TRBD1 (5 bases). The CDR3 loop spans 14 amino acids. Deletions cut 5 bases from V and 3 bases from J, with 11 bases between. The germline V gene encodes CDR1 ENHRY and CDR2 SYGVKD. In DNA form, the CDR3 reads TGTGCCATCAGTAAAGGGGTTACCAATCAGCCCCAGCATTTT. This codes for CAISKGVTNQPQHF.

This rearrangement joins TRBV5-1 to TRBJ2-1; a weak D match, TRBD2 (6 bases). Germline CDR1 SGHRS, CDR2 YFSETQ. CDR3 length equals 15 residues. With 0 bases removed from V and 8 bases from J, the gap between germline ends came to 15 bases. CDR3 loop: CASSLAMGGVDEQFF. In DNA form, the CDR3 reads TGCGCCAGCAGCTTGGCCATGGGCGGGGTAGATGAGCAGTTCTTC.

This clone was detected only a few times. At one boundary the junction diverges from the germline segment, which might be a read error. The V gene is TRBV2, the J gene TRBJ2-2; D ambiguous. The CDR3 runs to 13 residues. The germline V gene has CDR1 SNHLY and CDR2 FYNNEI. The CDR3 DNA reads as TGTGCCAGCGGTGGATGGAACGCCGGGGAGCTGTTTTTT. Protein sequence: CASGGWNAGELFF.

The rearrangement joins TRBV19 to TRBJ1-5; D unclear. In germline, CDR1 is LNHDA, CDR2 SQIVND (reference sequence). V lost 6 bases and J 7 bases, leaving 22 bases between the germline ends. This CDR3 contains 16 residues. This CDR3 reads CASSQITGRPGQPQHF. CDR3 nucleotides: TGTGCCAGTAGCCAAATCACCGGCAGACCAGGACAGCCCCAGCATTTT.

J is TRBJ2-1 and V is TRBV6-4, with TRBD2 as a possible D gene (6 bases). Germline CDR1 and CDR2: MRHNA and SNTAGT. This CDR3 region has 15 residues. The V end was cut by 5 bases, the J end by 6 bases, with 17 bases between. Written as DNA, the CDR3 is TGTGCCAGCAGTACGACCGCCGTGGGGGGCAATGAGCAGTTCTTC. It is translated as CASSTTAVGGNEQFF.

This rearrangement joins TRBV29-1 to TRBJ1-2; unclear D gene. This CDR3 is built from 14 residues. Trimming shortened V by 5 bases and J by 0 bases, and 13 bases separated the two germline ends. Per the germline V gene, CDR1 is SQVTM and CDR2 is ANQGSEA. DNA of the CDR3: TGCAGCGTTCTGGGCACATGGCCTAACTATGGCTACACCTTC. The encoded protein is CSVLGTWPNYGYTF.

This chain uses TRBV6-2 or TRBV6-3 with TRBJ1-6; the D is unclear. Germline V gene sequence: CDR1 MNHEY, CDR2 SVGEGT. V lost 6 bases and J 6 bases, leaving 21 bases between the germline ends. The CDR3 totals 17 residues. The CDR3 DNA reads TGTGCCAGCAGCATTGGTAGGAAACGTCTGGTTAATTCACCCCTCCACTTT. Protein sequence: CASSIGRKRLVNSPLHF.

The chain is built from TRBV27 and TRBJ2-5, with 10 bases identical to TRBD1. V shed 3 bases, J shed 3 bases, and the junction held 10 bases outside the gene matches. Per germline, CDR1 MNHEY and CDR2 SMNVEV (reference sequence). The CDR3 totals 17 residues. In DNA form, the CDR3 reads TGTGCCAGCAGTTTCGTAGCCGGGACAGGGGTAAAAGAGACCCAGTACTTC. Residues: CASSFVAGTGVKETQYF.

This clone has a single count. The chain is built from TRBV18 and TRBJ2-4, with D hard to call. V dropped 2 bases and J dropped 10 bases, with 6 bases sitting between them. This CDR3 is 11 amino acids long. CDR1 and CDR2 from the germline V gene are KGHSH and LQKENI. The CDR3 DNA follows: TGTGCCAGCTCACCAGACGATATTCAGTACTTC. Residues: CASSPDDIQYF.

V gene TRBV7-9 combines with J gene TRBJ2-2; 12 positions match TRBD2. The J segment lost 4 bases and the V segment lost 6 bases, leaving 12 bases of the junction unmatched. In germline, CDR1 is SEHNR, CDR2 FQNEAQ (reference sequence). The CDR3 covers 18 residues. DNA for the CDR3: TGTGCCAGCAGTCCCCGGACTAGCGGGGTCACGGGCACCGGGGAGCTGTTTTTT. Its translation is CASSPRTSGVTGTGELFF.

The V and J genes are TRBV7-9 and TRBJ1-1; the match to TRBD1 covers 9 bases. V trimming: 2 bases; J trimming: 7 bases; junction bases outside the gene matches: 8. Germline CDR1 SEHNR, CDR2 FQNEAQ (reference sequence). CDR3 length: 15 amino acids. This CDR3 is CASSLTNPGQGEAFF. The CDR3 coding sequence is TGTGCCAGCAGCTTAACTAACCCGGGACAGGGTGAAGCTTTCTTT.